Listed below are T cell receptor beta chains from one sample, sequenced in a study of T cell responses to AZD1222 COVID-19 vaccine. Assay used: immunoSEQ multiplex PCR; TCRdb lists only in-frame clones, some missing. The table lists 86,000 or so clones, approximately 89% of them singletons. The material sequenced was peripheral blood, taken on day 0 of AZD1222 vaccination. The receptors come from an adult in good health. Each CDR3 is given with its conserved first and last residue. Each record gives: D gene, V gene, clone size, J gene, CDR3 protein, CDR3 DNA. D genes are given only for firm matches. The size field is filled for only some rows; it gives once, few, many or a size class.

>.|TRBV5-4|.|TRBJ2-1
CASRYRATGAPRGEQFF
TGTGCCAGCAGGTATAGAGCAACAGGAGCTCCGAGGGGGGAGCAGTTCTTC
>TRBD2|TRBV29-1|.|TRBJ2-1
CSGYRGGRANNEQFF
TGCAGCGGATACAGGGGCGGGAGGGCCAACAATGAGCAGTTCTTC
>.|TRBV24-1|.|TRBJ2-1
CATSDLGHENEQFF
TGTGCCACCAGTGATCTGGGCCACGAAAATGAGCAGTTCTTC
>.|TRBV3-1/TRBV3-2|once|TRBJ1-2
CASSQDSHQVKEYTF
TGTGCCAGCAGCCAAGATAGCCATCAGGTAAAGGAATACACCTTC
>.|TRBV28|.|TRBJ2-2
CASSLNTGELFF
TGTGCCAGCAGTCTAAACACCGGGGAGCTGTTTTTT
>TRBD2|TRBV4-2|.|TRBJ2-5
CASSQSPRAGGQETQYF
TGTGCCAGCAGCCAATCCCCCCGAGCGGGAGGGCAAGAGACCCAGTACTTC
>TRBD1|TRBV4-1|.|TRBJ2-2
CASSQRGHANTGELFF
TGCGCCAGCAGCCAGAGGGGGCACGCGAACACCGGGGAGCTGTTTTTT
>TRBD2|TRBV4-1|.|TRBJ2-7
CASRPGTSGSSSYEQYF
TGCGCCAGCAGACCCGGGACTAGCGGGAGCTCGTCCTACGAGCAGTACTTC
>.|TRBV18|.|TRBJ1-2
CASSPPARPNYGYTF
TGTGCCAGCTCACCCCCGGCCCGGCCGAACTATGGCTACACCTTC
>TRBD2|TRBV11-2|.|TRBJ2-7
CASSLAGGSYEQYF
TGTGCCAGCAGCTTAGCGGGAGGCTCCTACGAGCAGTACTTC
>TRBD2|TRBV10-2|.|TRBJ2-7
CASSPRGAYEQYF
TGCGCCAGCAGTCCTCGGGGGGCCTACGAGCAGTACTTC
>TRBD1|TRBV18|.|TRBJ2-7
CASSPLTGGAYEQYF
TGTGCCAGCTCACCGCTCACAGGGGGCGCGTACGAGCAGTACTTC
>.|TRBV5-6|.|TRBJ1-1
CASSGPQREDTEAFF
TGTGCCAGCAGCGGACCACAGAGGGAGGACACTGAAGCTTTCTTT
>.|TRBV6-5|.|TRBJ2-1
CASSPDFSYNEQFF
TGTGCCAGCAGTCCGGACTTTTCCTACAATGAGCAGTTCTTC
>.|TRBV12-3/TRBV12-4|.|TRBJ2-3
CASSFQTDTQYF
TGTGCCAGCAGTTTCCAGACAGATACGCAGTATTTT
>.|TRBV7-9|.|TRBJ2-7
CASSVRSDGPYEQYF
TGTGCCAGCAGCGTTCGGAGCGACGGCCCCTACGAGCAGTACTTC
>TRBD1|TRBV12-3/TRBV12-4|.|TRBJ1-2
CASRRTGGGYTF
TGTGCCAGCAGGCGGACAGGGGGGGGCTACACCTTC
>.|TRBV12-5|.|TRBJ1-3
CASGLGGTAGNTIYF
TGTGCTAGTGGTTTAGGAGGGACGGCTGGAAACACCATATATTTT
>TRBD1|TRBV15|.|TRBJ1-4
CATSRTRQGTEKLFF
TGTGCCACCAGCAGAACCCGACAGGGGACTGAAAAACTGTTTTTT
>.|TRBV12-5|once|TRBJ1-2
CASDLQTGGATAAGYTF
TGTGCTAGTGACCTACAGACAGGTGGGGCAACGGCGGCTGGCTACACCTTC
>TRBD1|TRBV7-2|.|TRBJ1-1
CASSPRQGANTEAFF
TGTGCCAGCAGCCCACGACAGGGGGCGAACACTGAAGCTTTCTTT
>TRBD2|TRBV2|.|TRBJ2-1
CASSEFAGVRNEQFF
TGTGCCAGCAGTGAGTTCGCGGGAGTACGCAATGAGCAGTTCTTC
>.|TRBV9|.|TRBJ2-1
CASSVGVEQFF
TGTGCCAGCAGCGTAGGGGTTGAGCAGTTCTTC
>.|TRBV19|.|TRBJ1-5
CASSVTNQPQHF
TGTGCCAGTAGTGTCACCAATCAGCCCCAGCATTTT
>TRBD2|TRBV3-1/TRBV3-2|once|TRBJ2-3
CASSLLGSGSTDTQYF
TGTGCCAGCAGCCTCCTAGGTAGCGGGAGCACAGATACGCAGTATTTT
>TRBD1|TRBV3-1/TRBV3-2|.|TRBJ1-2
CASSQGGTVYGYTF
TGTGCCAGCAGCCAAGGGGGGACAGTCTATGGCTACACCTTC
>TRBD1|TRBV6-6|.|TRBJ1-5
CASSRNRDSNQPQHF
TGTGCCAGCAGTAGAAACCGGGACAGTAATCAGCCCCAGCATTTT
>.|TRBV12-5|.|TRBJ2-7
CASGLTGEQYF
TGTGCTAGTGGTTTAACAGGCGAGCAGTACTTC
>.|TRBV12-3/TRBV12-4|few|TRBJ1-2
CASSLSGGGYTF
TGTGCCAGCAGTTTATCCGGCGGTGGCTACACCTTC
>.|TRBV6-2/TRBV6-3|.|TRBJ1-5
CASSYSGLGNSNQPQHF
TGTGCCAGCAGTTACTCCGGCTTAGGAAACAGCAATCAGCCCCAGCATTTT
>.|TRBV12-3/TRBV12-4|.|TRBJ2-2
CASRDQRAGELFF
TGTGCCAGCCGGGACCAGAGAGCGGGGGAGCTGTTTTTT
>.|TRBV10-1|.|TRBJ2-3
CASSESMARTKTDTQYF
TGCGCCAGCAGTGAGTCAATGGCAAGGACGAAGACAGATACGCAGTATTTT
>TRBD1|TRBV6-5|.|TRBJ2-1
CASSLQGASREQFF
TGTGCCAGCAGTTTACAGGGGGCATCTCGTGAGCAGTTCTTC
>.|TRBV19|.|TRBJ1-2
CASSILGANYGYTF
TGTGCCAGTAGTATTCTGGGGGCGAACTATGGCTACACCTTC
>TRBD1|TRBV6-5|.|TRBJ1-5
CASRWRTGQPQHF
TGTGCCAGCAGATGGCGGACAGGGCAGCCCCAGCATTTT
>.|TRBV12-3/TRBV12-4|.|TRBJ2-7
CASSFEQNYEQYF
TGTGCCAGCAGTTTTGAACAGAACTACGAGCAGTACTTC
>TRBD1|TRBV6-5|.|TRBJ1-1
CASSTRQGVNTEAFF
TGTGCCAGCAGTACCCGACAGGGGGTGAACACTGAAGCTTTCTTT
>.|TRBV3-1/TRBV3-2|.|TRBJ2-1
CASSPLVRSHNEQFF
TGTGCCAGCAGCCCCCTAGTACGGAGCCACAATGAGCAGTTCTTC
>TRBD1|TRBV6-5|.|TRBJ1-4
CASSRWTGGSEKLFF
TGTGCCAGCAGTAGATGGACAGGGGGCAGTGAAAAACTGTTTTTT
>TRBD2|TRBV30|.|TRBJ2-1
CASNPWTSGGADYNEQFF
TGTGCCTCCAACCCCTGGACTAGCGGGGGGGCGGATTACAATGAGCAGTTCTTC
>.|TRBV28|.|TRBJ1-1
CASSLSLPEAFF
TGTGCCAGCAGTTTATCACTCCCCGAAGCTTTCTTT